This T cell receptor (beta chain) was identified during a study of blood T cells in healthy people across ages. Study information: With template switching, about one barcoded beta molecule was captured per two T cells.

It was with a sample-barcoded 5' primer and a J-beta primer mix that a second PCR of about 7 to 12 cycles was run. TCRdb re-called the 5' RACE reads through MiXCR, storing one row per CDR3 protein. The data show 700,000 or so distinct CDR3 sequences, around 43% seen once. The CDR3 extends over 14 amino acids. The J segment lost 4 bases and the V segment lost 5 bases, leaving 5 bases of the junction unmatched. Per germline, CDR1 DFQATT and CDR2 SNEGSKA (reference sequence). Study-level results: Older age coincided with a roughly linear decline in TCR beta diversity per million T cells. Investigators treated diversity estimates from one million T cells as underestimates.

For this clonotype: Its antigen is not identified.

The sequenced material came from blood. The chain couples TRBV20-1 to TRBJ2-1, with 10 bases matching TRBD2. The receptor was isolated from a man older than 75 in good health. In DNA form, the CDR3 reads TGCAGTGCTCAAGGACTAGCGGATTACAATGAGCAGTTCTTC. Protein sequence: CSAQGLADYNEQFF.